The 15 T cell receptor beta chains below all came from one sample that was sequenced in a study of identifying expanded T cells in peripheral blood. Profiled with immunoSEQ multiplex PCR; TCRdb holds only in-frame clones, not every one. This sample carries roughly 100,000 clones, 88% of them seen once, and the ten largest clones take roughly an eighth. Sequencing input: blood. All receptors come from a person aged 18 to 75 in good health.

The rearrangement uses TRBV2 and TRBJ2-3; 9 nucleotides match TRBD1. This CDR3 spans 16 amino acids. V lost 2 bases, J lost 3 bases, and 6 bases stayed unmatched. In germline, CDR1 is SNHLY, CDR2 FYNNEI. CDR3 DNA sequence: TGTGCCAGCAGTGAATTCGGGACAGGGTTAACAGATACGCAGTATTTT. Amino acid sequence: CASSEFGTGLTDTQYF.

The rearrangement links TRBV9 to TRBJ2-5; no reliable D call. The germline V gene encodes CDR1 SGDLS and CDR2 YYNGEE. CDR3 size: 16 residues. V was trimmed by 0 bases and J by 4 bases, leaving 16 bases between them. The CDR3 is CASSVAISAGGETQYF. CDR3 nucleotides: TGTGCCAGCAGCGTAGCAATCTCTGCAGGTGGAGAGACCCAGTACTTC. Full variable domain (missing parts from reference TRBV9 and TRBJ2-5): DSGVTQTPKHLITATGQRVTLRCSPRSGDLSVYWYQQSLDQGLQFLIQYYNGEERAKGNILERFSAQQFPDLHSELNLSSLELGDSALYFCASSVAISAGGETQYFGPGTRLLVL.

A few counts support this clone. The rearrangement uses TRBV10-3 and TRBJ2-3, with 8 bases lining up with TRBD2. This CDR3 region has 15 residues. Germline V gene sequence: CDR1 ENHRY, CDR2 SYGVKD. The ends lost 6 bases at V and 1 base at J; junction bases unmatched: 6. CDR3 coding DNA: TGTGCCATCAGAGTGGGACTAGGGGGCACAGATACGCAGTATTTT. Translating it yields CAIRVGLGGTDTQYF.

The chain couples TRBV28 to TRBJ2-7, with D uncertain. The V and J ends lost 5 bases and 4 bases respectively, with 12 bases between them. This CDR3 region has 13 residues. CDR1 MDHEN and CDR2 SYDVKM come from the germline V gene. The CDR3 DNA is TGTGCCAGCAGTCTCTCTGCAGGATACGAGCAGTACTTC. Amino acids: CASSLSAGYEQYF.

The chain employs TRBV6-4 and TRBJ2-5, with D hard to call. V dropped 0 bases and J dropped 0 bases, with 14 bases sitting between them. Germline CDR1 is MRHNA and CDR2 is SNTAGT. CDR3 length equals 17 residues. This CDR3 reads CASSDSDGVGYQETQYF. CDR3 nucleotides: TGTGCCAGCAGTGACTCAGACGGAGTAGGGTACCAAGAGACCCAGTACTTC.

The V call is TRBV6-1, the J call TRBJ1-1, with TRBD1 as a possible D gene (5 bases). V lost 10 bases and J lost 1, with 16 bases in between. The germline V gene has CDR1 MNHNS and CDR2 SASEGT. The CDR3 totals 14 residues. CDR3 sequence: CATPGLWRNTEAFF. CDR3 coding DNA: TGTGCCACCCCAGGGCTCTGGAGGAACACTGAAGCTTTCTTT.

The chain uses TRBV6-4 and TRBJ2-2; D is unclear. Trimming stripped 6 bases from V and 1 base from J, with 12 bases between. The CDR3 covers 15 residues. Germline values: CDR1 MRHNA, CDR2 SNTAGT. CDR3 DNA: TGTGCCAGCAGCCCGAACTGGGGGAACACCGGGGAGCTGTTTTTT. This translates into CASSPNWGNTGELFF.

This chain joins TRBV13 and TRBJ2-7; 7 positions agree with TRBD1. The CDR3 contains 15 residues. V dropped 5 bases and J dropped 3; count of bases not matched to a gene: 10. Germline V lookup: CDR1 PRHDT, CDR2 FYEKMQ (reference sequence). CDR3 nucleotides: TGTGCCAGCAGCACATACAGGGGAGACGTCTACGAGCAGTACTTC. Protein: CASSTYRGDVYEQYF.

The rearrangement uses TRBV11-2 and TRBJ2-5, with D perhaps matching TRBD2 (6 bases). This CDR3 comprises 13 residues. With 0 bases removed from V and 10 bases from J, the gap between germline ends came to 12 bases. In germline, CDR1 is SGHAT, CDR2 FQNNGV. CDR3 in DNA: TGTGCCAGCAGCTTAGAGTCTTCCGGGAGCCAGTACTTC. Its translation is CASSLESSGSQYF.

The CDR3: CASSGTSGSPNEQFF. CDR3 sequence (DNA): TGCGCCAGCAGCGGGACTAGCGGGAGCCCCAATGAGCAGTTCTTC. V usage is TRBV5-1 and J usage is TRBJ2-1; 14 bases are a match to TRBD2. V shed 4 bases and J 6 bases; nucleotides not matched to a gene: 3. The length of the CDR3 is 15 residues. Germline V CDR1 and CDR2: SGHRS, YFSETQ.

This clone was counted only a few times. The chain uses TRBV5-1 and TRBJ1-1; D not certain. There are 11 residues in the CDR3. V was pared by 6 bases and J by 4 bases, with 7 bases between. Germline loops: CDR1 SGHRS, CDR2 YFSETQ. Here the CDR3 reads CASTEGTEAFF. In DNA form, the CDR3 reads TGCGCCAGCACGGAAGGCACTGAAGCTTTCTTT.

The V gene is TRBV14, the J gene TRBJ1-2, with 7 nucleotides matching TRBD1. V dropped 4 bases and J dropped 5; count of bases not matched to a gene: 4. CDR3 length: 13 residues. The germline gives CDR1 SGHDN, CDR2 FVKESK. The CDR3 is CASSPDRAYGYTF. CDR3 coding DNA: TGTGCCAGCAGCCCCGACAGGGCTTATGGCTACACCTTC. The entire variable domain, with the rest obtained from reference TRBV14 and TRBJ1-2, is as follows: EAGVTQFPSHSVIEKGQTVTLRCDPISGHDNLYWYRRVMGKEIKFLLHFVKESKQDESGMPNNRFLAERTGGTYSTLKVQPAELEDSGVYFCASSPDRAYGYTFGSGTRLTVV.

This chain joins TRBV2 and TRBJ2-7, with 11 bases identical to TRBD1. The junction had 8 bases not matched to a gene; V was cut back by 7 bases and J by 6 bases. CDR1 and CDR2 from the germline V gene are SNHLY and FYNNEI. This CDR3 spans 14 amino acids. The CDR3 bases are TGTGCCAGCACCAGGGGGACAGGGGGTGGCGAGCAGTACTTC. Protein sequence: CASTRGTGGGEQYF.

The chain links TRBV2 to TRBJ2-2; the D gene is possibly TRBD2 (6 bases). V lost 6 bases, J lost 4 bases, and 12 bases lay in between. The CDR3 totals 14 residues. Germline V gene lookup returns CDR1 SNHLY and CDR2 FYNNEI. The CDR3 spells CASSAGLPTGELFF. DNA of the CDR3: TGTGCCAGCAGCGCGGGACTTCCCACCGGGGAGCTGTTTTTT.

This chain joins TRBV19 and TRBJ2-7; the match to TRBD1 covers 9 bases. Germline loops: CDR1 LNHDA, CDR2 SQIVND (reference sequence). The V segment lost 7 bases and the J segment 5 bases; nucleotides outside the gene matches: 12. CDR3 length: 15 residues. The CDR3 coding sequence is TGTGCCAGTACCCAGAGACAGGGGGGGAACGACGAGCAGTACTTC. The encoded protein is CASTQRQGGNDEQYF.